This T cell receptor beta chain was found in a study of blood T cell repertoires in COVID-19. Whole-study context: PBMCs, B-cell-depleted T cells, or T cells were the source of the cDNA or gDNA that made up the material.

V dropped 4 bases and J dropped 5; count of bases not matched to a gene: 8. The CDR3 extends over 15 amino acids. CDR1 is SGHRS and CDR2 is YFSETQ in the germline V gene. Measured with immunoSEQ multiplex PCR; TCRdb has only the in-frame clones, and not every one. The profile covers about 180,000 clones, with about 87% appearing a single time and around an eighth taken by the ten largest. The receptor's source is a woman aged 70-85 years with COVID-19, enrolled during active disease. J is TRBJ1-4 and V is TRBV5-1; TRBD1 matches 7 bases. What was sequenced was peripheral blood. The CDR3 nucleotides read TGCGCCAGCAGCGGCACGGGGACAGTAAATGAAAAACTGTTTTTT. It specifies CASSGTGTVNEKLFF. Filled out from reference TRBV5-1 and TRBJ1-4, the complete variable domain reads KAGVTQTPRYLIKTRGQQVTLSCSPISGHRSVSWYQQTPGQGLQFLFEYFSETQRNKGNFPGRFSGRQFSNSRSEMNVSTLELGDSALYLCASSGTGTVNEKLFFGSGTQLSVL.